These 30 T cell receptor beta chains were sequenced from one sample in a study of long-term antiretroviral therapy in people with HIV. Sequencing relied on immunoSEQ assay v3.0, run at survey level. Libraries were prepared by immunoSEQ multiplex PCR; TCRdb keeps only in-frame clonotypes and omits some of them. The sample lists 20,000 to 30,000 clones, about 80% occurring once. The specimen was unsorted PBMCs, collected 1.2 years after starting antiretroviral therapy. The receptors come from a middle-aged woman with HIV.

The chain has TRBV30 and TRBJ1-1, with D unresolved. Trimming pared 4 bases from V and 7 bases from J, leaving 7 bases between. The CDR3 sequence is 10 residues long. The germline CDR1 and CDR2 sequences are GTSNPN and SVGIG (reference sequence). DNA for the CDR3: TGTGCCTGGATCGGCAATGAAGCTTTCTTT. It specifies CAWIGNEAFF.

The chain is built from TRBV18 and TRBJ2-1, with TRBD2 matching 9 bases. V shed 8 bases, J shed 4 bases, and the junction held 6 bases outside the gene matches. The CDR3 is 14 residues long. The germline gives CDR1 KGHSH, CDR2 LQKENI. The CDR3 DNA reads as TGTGCCAGCGCTCTAGCGGGACTTTACAATGAGCAGTTCTTC. Translation: CASALAGLYNEQFF.

The gene calls are TRBV5-1 and TRBJ2-7, with 7 bases that match TRBD2. Unmatched junction bases numbered 13, after V lost 4 bases and J lost 3 bases. Germline-derived CDR1 and CDR2 are SGHRS and YFSETQ. The CDR3 covers 16 residues. CDR3 in amino acids: CASSIGLRDYDYEQYF. In DNA, the CDR3 is TGCGCCAGCAGCATAGGACTCCGGGACTATGACTACGAGCAGTACTTC.

This chain joins TRBV6-5 and TRBJ2-2; D remains unclear. V gave up 0 bases and J gave up 4 bases, with 3 bases separating them. The CDR3 sequence is 13 residues long. Germline assignment: CDR1 MNHEY and CDR2 SVGAGI. The CDR3 coding sequence is TGTGCCAGCAGTTACTCAGTCACCGGGGAGCTGTTTTTT. Its protein is CASSYSVTGELFF.

This chain joins TRBV7-9 and TRBJ2-7; 10 bases align to TRBD2. Germline values: CDR1 SEHNR, CDR2 FQNEAQ (reference sequence). V trimming: 3 bases; J trimming: 2 bases; junction bases outside the gene matches: 1. The CDR3 is 14 residues long. The CDR3 DNA reads TGTGCCAGCAGCTTCGGGACTAGCGCCTACGAGCAGTACTTC. This gives the protein CASSFGTSAYEQYF.

The chain joins TRBV5-6 to TRBJ2-1; weak D call: TRBD2 (6 bases). V was cut by 2 bases and J by 7 bases, with 16 bases left in between. This CDR3 is built from 15 residues. Germline V gene sequence: CDR1 SGHDT, CDR2 YYEEEE. CDR3 DNA: TGTGCCAGCAGCTTATGGGGCGGGAACCTAAATGAGCAGTTCTTC. Encoded protein: CASSLWGGNLNEQFF.

The chain is built from TRBV13 and TRBJ1-1; D is ambiguous. The CDR3 loop spans 13 amino acids. Germline CDR1 reads PRHDT; CDR2 reads FYEKMQ (reference sequence). V was trimmed by 7 bases and J by 1 base, leaving 10 bases between them. CDR3 bases: TGTGCCAGCACCTTTGACGGGAACACTGAAGCTTTCTTT. The encoded protein is CASTFDGNTEAFF. The full variable domain, rest sourced from reference TRBV13 and TRBJ1-1, is AAGVIQSPRHLIKEKRETATLKCYPIPRHDTVYWYQQGPGQDPQFLISFYEKMQSDKGSIPDRFSAQQFSDYHSELNMSSLELGDSALYFCASTFDGNTEAFFGQGTRLTVV.

The chain uses TRBV28 and TRBJ2-1, with 12 positions matching TRBD2. V was pared by 5 bases and J by 12 bases, with 11 bases of the junction left unmatched. CDR3 length equals 15 residues. Germline CDR1 MDHEN, CDR2 SYDVKM. The CDR3 DNA reads as TGTGCCAGCAGTCCGCAGACTAGCGGGAGTAGCAGGCAGTTCTTC. Amino acid sequence: CASSPQTSGSSRQFF.

This clone was seen just once. This chain connects TRBV6-1 to TRBJ2-1; weak D call: TRBD1 (6 bases). Trimming left V 2 bases short and J 3 bases short, with 11 bases between. Germline V gene lookup returns CDR1 MNHNS and CDR2 SASEGT. CDR3 length equals 15 residues. As DNA, the CDR3 is TGTGCCAGCAGTGAACAGGCAGGGGTCTACAATGAGCAGTTCTTC. Protein: CASSEQAGVYNEQFF.

This clone was counted once. This chain links TRBV30 with TRBJ1-5, with D unclear. From germline, CDR1 is GTSNPN and CDR2 SVGIG (reference sequence). This CDR3 is 13 amino acids long. With 4 bases removed from V and 5 bases from J, the gap between germline ends came to 12 bases. In nucleotides, the CDR3 is TGTGCCTGGACGGACTCCCGGGATCAGCCCCAGCATTTT. Its translation: CAWTDSRDQPQHF.

This clone has a handful of counts. This chain links TRBV7-2 with TRBJ2-3; D is unresolved. The CDR3 loop spans 16 amino acids. CDR1 is SGHTA and CDR2 is FQGNSA in the germline V gene. V lost 1 base and J 0 bases, leaving 11 bases between the germline ends. This CDR3 reads CASSLGNALSTDTQYF. In DNA form, the CDR3 reads TGTGCCAGCAGCTTAGGCAATGCACTCAGCACAGATACGCAGTATTTT.

This clone was seen once. The V and J genes are TRBV19 and TRBJ1-1, with D perhaps TRBD1 (6 bases). Trimming left V 2 bases short and J 3 bases short, with 16 bases between. Germline V lookup: CDR1 LNHDA, CDR2 SQIVND (reference sequence). The length of the CDR3 is 16 residues. Written as DNA, the CDR3 is TGTGCCAGTAGTATATCGAACAGGGCGTGGGACACTGAAGCTTTCTTT. Translation: CASSISNRAWDTEAFF.

The chain has TRBV19 and TRBJ1-5, with D tentatively TRBD1 (5 bases). CDR3 size: 15 residues. Deletions cut 2 bases from V and 1 base from J, with 9 bases between. CDR1 is LNHDA and CDR2 is SQIVND in the germline V gene (reference sequence). The CDR3, as DNA: TGTGCCAGTAGTATAAGGGGCTACAGCAATCAGCCCCAGCATTTT. Translating it yields CASSIRGYSNQPQHF.

The V and J genes are TRBV10-2 and TRBJ1-1; D unclear. Germline CDR1 is WSHSY and CDR2 is SAAADI. The CDR3 runs to 12 residues. Trimming cost V 5 bases and J 3 bases, with 7 bases left between them. In DNA, the CDR3 is TGCGCCAGCAGTAGGGATTACACTGAAGCTTTCTTT. Protein sequence: CASSRDYTEAFF.

The J gene is TRBJ2-5, the V gene TRBV11-3; TRBD2 matches 10 bases. V trimming: 5 bases; J trimming: 5 bases; junction bases outside the gene matches: 8. The V gene's germline CDR1 is SGHNT and CDR2 YENEEA. This CDR3 is built from 15 residues. The CDR3 DNA follows: TGTGCCAGCAGCCGAAGTAGCGGGGGGTGGGAGACCCAGTACTTC. It codes for CASSRSSGGWETQYF.

The gene calls are TRBV6-1 and TRBJ2-2; D is unresolved. The V gene's germline CDR1 is MNHNS and CDR2 SASEGT. Trimming stripped 1 base from V and 2 bases from J, with 11 bases between. The CDR3 sequence is 16 residues long. This CDR3 reads CASSEEGRSNTGELFF. CDR3 in DNA: TGTGCCAGCAGTGAAGAGGGTCGCAGCAACACCGGGGAGCTGTTTTTT.

The V call is TRBV19, the J call TRBJ2-1; 8 nucleotides match TRBD2. This CDR3 comprises 13 residues. The trim removed 9 bases at V and 7 bases at J, leaving 8 bases unmatched. Germline V gene lookup returns CDR1 LNHDA and CDR2 SQIVND (reference sequence). The CDR3 loop reads CASGRGSLNEQFF. The CDR3 region has the DNA TGTGCCAGCGGGAGGGGCAGCTTAAATGAGCAGTTCTTC.

The chain couples TRBV7-8 to TRBJ1-1, with D possibly being TRBD1 (5 bases). The CDR3 is 13 amino acids. CDR1 and CDR2 (germline): SGHVS, FQNEAQ. Trimming cost V 1 base and J 10 bases, with 13 bases left between them. As DNA, the CDR3 is TGTGCCAGCAGCTTAGTCGGGGGAATCGCAGCTTTCTTT. Protein: CASSLVGGIAAFF.

This clone was observed once. This chain uses TRBV10-2 with TRBJ2-5, with D maybe TRBD2 (5 bases). Trimming took 6 bases from V and 1 from J, leaving 15 bases between them. Germline CDR1 is WSHSY and CDR2 is SAAADI. The length of the CDR3 is 15 residues. CDR3 in amino acids: CASSDWTGSQETQYF. CDR3 nucleotides: TGCGCCAGCAGCGACTGGACGGGATCCCAAGAGACCCAGTACTTC.

As DNA, the CDR3 is TGTGCCAGTAGTATCCTCGGGGGTCTGGAGCAGTACTTC. It yields the protein CASSILGGLEQYF. The V gene is TRBV19, the J gene TRBJ2-7; the D gene is possibly TRBD2 (6 bases). This CDR3 is 13 amino acids long. Trimming shortened V by 3 bases and J by 7 bases, and 13 bases separated the two germline ends. The germline V gene has CDR1 LNHDA and CDR2 SQIVND (reference sequence). Combining the CDR3 with reference TRBV19 and TRBJ2-7 gives the whole variable domain DGGITQSPKYLFRKEGQNVTLSCEQNLNHDAMYWYRQDPGQGLRLIYYSQIVNDFQKGDIAEGYSVSREKKESFPLTVTSAQKNPTAFYLCASSILGGLEQYFGPGTRLTVT.

This clone was counted a few times. The chain carries TRBV29-1 and TRBJ2-5, with D perhaps matching TRBD2 (6 bases). V dropped 1 base and J dropped 9 bases, with 12 bases sitting between them. The CDR3 covers 12 residues. CDR1 is SQVTM and CDR2 is ANQGSEA in the germline V gene. As DNA, the CDR3 is TGCAGCGTTGAAGGACTAGACGGGGCCCAGTACTTC. Its translation: CSVEGLDGAQYF.

The rearrangement links TRBV13 to TRBJ1-1; D is unresolved. The length of the CDR3 is 15 residues. CDR1 is PRHDT and CDR2 is FYEKMQ in the germline V gene (reference sequence). The V gene lost 1 base and the J gene lost 0 bases, with 9 bases spanning the gap. This CDR3 reads CASSLVSAMNTEAFF. The CDR3 bases are TGTGCCAGCAGCTTAGTCTCCGCAATGAACACTGAAGCTTTCTTT.

The CDR3 spells CASSPLGQFYGYTF. The CDR3 DNA sequence: TGTGCCAGCTCACCACTGGGACAGTTCTATGGCTACACCTTC. This chain links TRBV18 with TRBJ1-2, with 7 bases matching TRBD1. This CDR3 is 14 amino acids long. V lost 1 base and J lost 4; bases outside the gene matches: 3. Germline CDR1 and CDR2: KGHSH and LQKENI. Together with reference TRBV18 and TRBJ1-2, the CDR3 gives the full variable domain: NAGVMQNPRHLVRRRGQEARLRCSPMKGHSHVYWYRQLPEEGLKFMVYLQKENIIDESGMPKERFSAEFPKEGPSILRIQQVVRGDSAAYFCASSPLGQFYGYTFGSGTRLTVV.

The J gene is TRBJ2-5, the V gene TRBV5-1; 9 bases match TRBD1. The CDR3 contains 14 residues. V trimming: 3 bases; J trimming: 5 bases; junction bases outside the gene matches: 5. Germline V gene sequence: CDR1 SGHRS, CDR2 YFSETQ. CDR3 DNA sequence: TGCGCCAGCAGCTGGACGACAGGGGGGGAGACCCAGTACTTC. Translating gives CASSWTTGGETQYF. The full variable domain, completed using reference TRBV5-1 and TRBJ2-5, is KAGVTQTPRYLIKTRGQQVTLSCSPISGHRSVSWYQQTPGQGLQFLFEYFSETQRNKGNFPGRFSGRQFSNSRSEMNVSTLELGDSALYLCASSWTTGGETQYFGPGTRLLVL.

In this sample, this clone turned up a few times. The CDR3 DNA follows: TGCGCCAGCAGCTGGGACAGACACACCGGGGAGCTGTTTTTT. Translated, it gives CASSWDRHTGELFF. The chain combines TRBV5-1 with TRBJ2-2; 7 nucleotides agree with TRBD1. With V trimmed by 3 bases and J by 3 bases, 2 bases remained unmatched. CDR1 and CDR2 (germline): SGHRS, YFSETQ. CDR3 length: 14 residues. Full variable domain (missing parts from reference TRBV5-1 and TRBJ2-2): KAGVTQTPRYLIKTRGQQVTLSCSPISGHRSVSWYQQTPGQGLQFLFEYFSETQRNKGNFPGRFSGRQFSNSRSEMNVSTLELGDSALYLCASSWDRHTGELFFGEGSRLTVL.

The chain links TRBV5-1 to TRBJ1-2; 9 nucleotides align to TRBD1. V shed 0 bases and J 8 bases; nucleotides not matched to a gene: 5. Germline assignment: CDR1 SGHRS and CDR2 YFSETQ. This CDR3 region has 14 residues. CDR3 nucleotides: TGCGCCAGCAGCTTGGAAGGGACAGGGCAAGGCTACACCTTC. Its protein product is CASSLEGTGQGYTF.

The chain recombines TRBV4-1 with TRBJ1-1, with D possibly TRBD1 on 6 matching bases. Trimming left V 8 bases short and J 2 bases short, with 12 bases between. The CDR3 runs to 13 residues. CDR1 is MGHRA and CDR2 is YSYEKL in the germline V gene. The CDR3 sequence: CASGRTANTEAFF. CDR3 DNA: TGCGCCAGCGGTAGGACAGCCAACACTGAAGCTTTCTTT.

The rearrangement uses TRBV4-1 and TRBJ2-5; 7 nucleotides line up with TRBD1. The germline V gene has CDR1 MGHRA and CDR2 YSYEKL. The junction had 14 bases not matched to a gene; V was cut back by 2 bases and J by 5 bases. The CDR3 has 17 residues. CDR3 sequence (DNA): TGCGCCAGCAGCCAACCGTCGGACAGGTCTGTGGTGGAGACCCAGTACTTC. Its translation is CASSQPSDRSVVETQYF.

This chain joins TRBV4-2 and TRBJ2-1, with 7 bases lining up with TRBD1. This CDR3 has 15 amino acids. Germline CDR1 is LGHNA and CDR2 is YNFKEQ. Germline trimming cut 2 bases from V and 3 bases from J; bases unmatched to any gene: 4. The CDR3 nucleotides read TGTGCCAGCAGCCAATTAGGGACAGACTACAATGAGCAGTTCTTC. Translation gives CASSQLGTDYNEQFF.

The rearrangement links TRBV4-1 to TRBJ2-1; D might be TRBD1 or TRBD2, each matching 5 bases. Germline CDR1 and CDR2: MGHRA and YSYEKL. CDR3 length: 12 amino acids. The V and J ends lost 4 bases and 13 bases respectively, with 14 bases between them. The CDR3 protein is CASSPLQGAQFF. In DNA, the CDR3 is TGCGCCAGCAGCCCATTGCAGGGAGCCCAGTTCTTC.